The next 12 T cell receptor beta chains were all read from a single sample in a study of blood T cell repertoires in COVID-19. Profiling relied on immunoSEQ multiplex PCR, and the TCRdb table lists in-frame clones only, not all of them. The data contain 150,000 to 200,000 clones, more than 85% of them singletons. Material: peripheral blood. The source of these receptors is a woman aged 55-69 years with COVID-19, enrolled during active disease.

V gene TRBV3-1 (or the pseudogene TRBV3-2) combines with J gene TRBJ2-3; the D gene is possibly TRBD2 (5 bases). The CDR3 has 12 amino acids. Trimming pared 2 bases from V and 6 bases from J, leaving 6 bases between. Germline V gene data show CDR1 as LGHDT and CDR2 as YNNKEL (reference sequence). CDR3 coding DNA: TGTGCCAGCAGCCAATCGGGGGATACGCAGTATTTT. Residues: CASSQSGDTQYF.

This chain uses TRBV4-1 with TRBJ1-5; D ambiguous. The ends were cut back, 1 base at V and 2 bases at J, with 6 bases in the middle. This CDR3 contains 14 residues. The germline gives CDR1 MGHRA, CDR2 YSYEKL. CDR3 loop: CASSQVGGNQPQHF. DNA of the CDR3: TGCGCCAGCAGCCAAGTTGGAGGCAATCAGCCCCAGCATTTT.

The chain uses TRBV9 and TRBJ2-1; the match to TRBD2 covers 7 bases. J gave up 10 bases and V 2 bases, and 3 bases lay outside the gene matches. The germline V gene has CDR1 SGDLS and CDR2 YYNGEE. The CDR3 has 12 residues. This chain's CDR3 is CASSVPGGEQFF. The CDR3 DNA sequence: TGTGCCAGCAGCGTCCCCGGGGGGGAGCAGTTCTTC.

The chain uses TRBV29-1 and TRBJ2-2, with D tentatively TRBD2 (6 bases). Germline V gene lookup returns CDR1 SQVTM and CDR2 ANQGSEA. This CDR3 has 15 residues. With 1 base removed from V and 5 bases from J, the gap between germline ends came to 14 bases. CDR3 sequence: CSVEAVFGGTGELFF. The CDR3 coding sequence is TGCAGCGTTGAAGCGGTGTTCGGGGGTACCGGGGAGCTGTTTTTT.

This clone was seen only once. J is TRBJ1-4 and V is TRBV18; 7 bases agree with TRBD1. Trimming took 4 bases from V and 12 from J; bases not matched to a gene: 17. Germline V gene sequence: CDR1 KGHSH, CDR2 LQKENI. The CDR3 loop spans 16 amino acids. In DNA, the CDR3 is TGTGCCAGCTCACTACGACAGGGAAGCTGGGGCTTCGAACTGTTTTTT. Translation gives CASSLRQGSWGFELFF.

V usage is TRBV4-2 and J usage is TRBJ1-3; no reliable D call. CDR1 LGHNA and CDR2 YNFKEQ come from the germline V gene. Trimming took 1 base from V and 0 from J, leaving 10 bases between them. CDR3 size: 16 residues. The CDR3 spells CASSQALRSSGNTIYF. The CDR3 DNA sequence: TGTGCCAGCAGCCAAGCCCTTAGGAGCTCTGGAAACACCATATATTTT.

The V call is TRBV4-2, the J call TRBJ2-6; tentative D call: TRBD1 (6 bases). Germline V gene sequence: CDR1 LGHNA, CDR2 YNFKEQ. Trimming shortened V by 4 bases and J by 0 bases, and 16 bases separated the two germline ends. The CDR3 consists of 18 residues. CDR3 region: CASSLRQDSPSGANVLTF. In DNA form, the CDR3 reads TGTGCCAGCAGCCTGCGACAGGACTCTCCCTCTGGGGCCAACGTCCTGACTTTC.

The chain carries TRBV29-1 and TRBJ2-3; TRBD1 agrees at 8 bases. Germline V lookup: CDR1 SQVTM, CDR2 ANQGSEA. This CDR3 region has 13 residues. Trimming took 6 bases from V and 4 from J; bases not matched to a gene: 6. The CDR3 bases are TGCAGCGTGAAACAGGGGGTAGCAGATACGCAGTATTTT. It specifies CSVKQGVADTQYF.

The chain has TRBV9 and TRBJ1-6; the match to TRBD1 covers 8 bases. The CDR3 runs 14 residues. The trim removed 3 bases at V and 7 bases at J, leaving 3 bases unmatched. CDR1 SGDLS and CDR2 YYNGEE come from the germline V gene. CDR3 coding DNA: TGTGCCAGCAGCGAAAGGACAGGGAATTCACCCCTCCACTTT. It is translated as CASSERTGNSPLHF. Using reference TRBV9 and TRBJ1-6 for the parts outside the CDR3, the full variable domain is DSGVTQTPKHLITATGQRVTLRCSPRSGDLSVYWYQQSLDQGLQFLIQYYNGEERAKGNILERFSAQQFPDLHSELNLSSLELGDSALYFCASSERTGNSPLHFGNGTRLTVT.

This chain uses TRBV18 with TRBJ2-7, with D perhaps matching TRBD1 (6 bases). CDR1 is KGHSH and CDR2 is LQKENI in the germline V gene. The CDR3 is 18 residues long. The V end was cut by 3 bases, the J end by 0 bases, with 21 bases between. CDR3 sequence: CASSPSISGQRSSYEQYF. The CDR3 nucleotides are TGTGCCAGCTCACCGAGTATTTCCGGACAGAGGAGCTCCTACGAGCAGTACTTC.

The rearrangement links TRBV6-2 or TRBV6-3 to TRBJ2-7, with 7 bases that match TRBD1. From germline, CDR1 is MNHEY and CDR2 SVGEGT. The CDR3 contains 13 residues. The junction had 6 bases not matched to a gene; V was cut back by 6 bases and J by 4 bases. In nucleotides, the CDR3 is TGTGCCAGCAGCGACAGGGCTGGGTACGAGCAGTACTTC. Translation gives CASSDRAGYEQYF.

The V call is TRBV5-1, the J call TRBJ2-1, with D perhaps TRBD1 (6 bases). The germline V gene encodes CDR1 SGHRS and CDR2 YFSETQ. This CDR3 spans 14 amino acids. Trimming removed 2 bases from V and 10 bases from J, with 16 bases in between. The CDR3 nucleotides read TGCGCCAGCAGCTTAGACAGGCCCAATGGAGAGCAGTTCTTC. Translated, it gives CASSLDRPNGEQFF.